These 16 T cell receptor beta chains share one sample of origin, sequenced in a study of cytomegalovirus exposure and HLA in healthy donors. The PCR used 60 Vbeta and 13 Jbeta primers. Here immunoSEQ multiplex PCR was the method, and the copy in TCRdb shows in-frame clones only, minus some. The sample consists of around 160,000 clones, roughly 73% of them appearing once. The source material was PBMCs. The origin of the receptors is a male donor in good health and CMV-seronegative.

The J gene is TRBJ2-1, the V gene TRBV27; the match to TRBD2 covers 7 bases. CDR1 and CDR2 from the germline V gene are MNHEY and SMNVEV (reference sequence). The CDR3 length is 15 residues. J gave up 6 bases and V 6 bases, and 11 bases lay outside the gene matches. The CDR3 bases are TGTGCCAGCAGCATTAGGGAGGGCCGAGGCAATGAGCAGTTCTTC. This gives the protein CASSIREGRGNEQFF.

The CDR3 here is CASRGLAGSTGELFF. In nucleotides, the CDR3 is TGCGCCAGCAGGGGACTAGCGGGGTCGACCGGGGAGCTGTTTTTT. The J gene is TRBJ2-2, the V gene TRBV5-1, with TRBD2 matching 13 bases. CDR3 size: 15 residues. Germline V CDR1 and CDR2: SGHRS, YFSETQ. Trimming took 5 bases from V and 5 from J; bases not matched to a gene: 3. The full variable domain, completed using reference TRBV5-1 and TRBJ2-2, is KAGVTQTPRYLIKTRGQQVTLSCSPISGHRSVSWYQQTPGQGLQFLFEYFSETQRNKGNFPGRFSGRQFSNSRSEMNVSTLELGDSALYLCASRGLAGSTGELFFGEGSRLTVL.

This rearrangement joins TRBV19 to TRBJ1-5; D gene ambiguous. CDR3 length: 13 residues. Per the germline V gene, CDR1 is LNHDA and CDR2 is SQIVND (reference sequence). Deletions cut 1 base from V and 7 bases from J, with 8 bases between. CDR3 loop: CASSIGGYQPQHF. DNA of the CDR3: TGTGCCAGTAGTATAGGAGGGTACCAGCCCCAGCATTTT.

This chain links TRBV4-3 with TRBJ2-5, with 13 bases aligning to TRBD2. Germline V gene sequence: CDR1 LGHNA, CDR2 YSLEER. The ends lost 4 bases at V and 1 base at J; junction bases unmatched: 3. This CDR3 has 16 residues. The CDR3 coding sequence is TGCGCCAGCAGCCCACTAGCGGGAGGGTCCCAAGAGACCCAGTACTTC. Its protein product is CASSPLAGGSQETQYF.

This sequence joins TRBV7-9 and TRBJ2-7, with a weak D call TRBD2 (5 bases). CDR1 is SEHNR, CDR2 FQNEAQ, per germline (reference sequence). The CDR3 loop spans 12 amino acids. Trimming shortened V by 3 bases and J by 6 bases, and 9 bases separated the two germline ends. CDR3 DNA: TGTGCCAGCAGCTTCGGGGTGGCCGAGCAGTACTTC. As protein: CASSFGVAEQYF.

The V and J genes are TRBV10-1 and TRBJ2-7; D is possibly TRBD2 (5 bases). Trimming left V 5 bases short and J 3 bases short, with 14 bases between. The length of the CDR3 is 14 residues. Germline V gene sequence: CDR1 WNHNN, CDR2 SYGVQD (reference sequence). For the CDR3, the DNA is TGCGCCAGCAGTTCAGAGGGAAGGTTCTACGAGCAGTACTTC. Amino acid sequence: CASSSEGRFYEQYF.

This clone was found a few times. The J gene is TRBJ1-2, the V gene TRBV6-5, with D uncertain. With 6 bases removed from V and 4 bases from J, the gap between germline ends came to 6 bases. Germline values: CDR1 MNHEY, CDR2 SVGAGI. The CDR3 has 11 amino acids. CDR3 DNA sequence: TGTGCCAGCAGCTCCAGCTATGGCTACACCTTC. Its translation is CASSSSYGYTF.

V usage is TRBV9 and J usage is TRBJ2-7; D possibly corresponds to TRBD1 (6 bases). V lost 4 bases and J 2 bases, leaving 10 bases between the germline ends. Germline lookup yields CDR1 SGDLS and CDR2 YYNGEE. CDR3 length: 13 amino acids. The CDR3, as DNA: TGTGCCAGCAGCCCATGGGACACCTACGAGCAGTACTTC. This gives the protein CASSPWDTYEQYF.

The rearrangement uses TRBV6-1 and TRBJ1-1; TRBD1 is a possible D gene (5 bases). Germline CDR1 and CDR2: MNHNS and SASEGT. This CDR3 contains 17 residues. Trimming removed 4 bases from V and 1 base from J, with 19 bases in between. The CDR3 DNA sequence: TGTGCCAGCAGTGTATCCCAATCTCTAGGACAGAACACTGAAGCTTTCTTT. Translating gives CASSVSQSLGQNTEAFF.

The rearrangement links TRBV5-5 to TRBJ1-6; TRBD1 is a possible D gene (5 bases). This CDR3 is built from 15 residues. The germline gives CDR1 SGHKS, CDR2 YYEKEE (reference sequence). Trimming pared 3 bases from V and 5 bases from J, leaving 12 bases between. The CDR3 loop is CASSWGGGNNSPLHF. The DNA for the CDR3 is TGTGCCAGCAGCTGGGGCGGGGGGAATAATTCACCCCTCCACTTT.

The V gene is TRBV7-2, the J gene TRBJ1-1, with D tentatively TRBD1 (6 bases). The CDR3 length is 14 residues. CDR1 is SGHTA, CDR2 FQGNSA, per germline. The V and J ends lost 1 base and 2 bases respectively, with 8 bases between them. DNA of the CDR3: TGTGCCAGCAGCTTAGTCAGGGGAAACACTGAAGCTTTCTTT. Its translation: CASSLVRGNTEAFF.

V is TRBV30 and J is TRBJ2-1; 7 bases align to TRBD2. CDR3 length: 14 residues. Per germline, CDR1 GTSNPN and CDR2 SVGIG (reference sequence). V shed 5 bases, J shed 8 bases, and the junction held 12 bases outside the gene matches. The CDR3 nucleotides read TGTGCCTGGGTCACTAGGCAGGGAGGGTATGAGCAGTTCTTC. It specifies CAWVTRQGGYEQFF.

The chain joins TRBV28 to TRBJ2-7; TRBD1 agrees at 8 bases. The germline V gene has CDR1 MDHEN and CDR2 SYDVKM. V trimming: 6 bases; J trimming: 3 bases; junction bases outside the gene matches: 10. CDR3 length equals 15 residues. CDR3 protein: CASSRAGTGLYEQYF. The CDR3 nucleotides are TGTGCCAGCAGCCGCGCCGGGACAGGTCTCTACGAGCAGTACTTC.

The chain employs TRBV5-6 and TRBJ2-3; possible D gene TRBD2, 5 bases. V lost 0 bases and J 5 bases, leaving 10 bases between the germline ends. Germline V gene sequence: CDR1 SGHDT, CDR2 YYEEEE. The CDR3 is 14 residues long. This chain's CDR3 is CASSLAGVEDTQYF. As DNA, the CDR3 is TGTGCCAGCAGCTTGGCCGGGGTGGAAGATACGCAGTATTTT.

The table lists this clone with a few counts. The J gene is TRBJ2-7, the V gene TRBV4-1; TRBD1 agrees at 7 bases. Germline loops: CDR1 MGHRA, CDR2 YSYEKL. This CDR3 comprises 14 residues. With V trimmed by 0 bases and J by 3 bases, 2 bases remained unmatched. CDR3 coding DNA: TGCGCCAGCAGCCAAGAGGGACAGAGCTACGAGCAGTACTTC. Its translation is CASSQEGQSYEQYF.

The chain is built from TRBV25-1 and TRBJ2-7; 10 nucleotides match TRBD1. Germline CDR1 MGHDK, CDR2 SYGVNS. Trimming at V came to 6 bases and at J to 3 bases, leaving 5 bases not matched to a gene. The CDR3 is made up of 14 amino acids. The chain's CDR3 is CASRTGTGVYEQYF. DNA of the CDR3: TGTGCCAGCAGGACCGGGACAGGGGTCTACGAGCAGTACTTC.